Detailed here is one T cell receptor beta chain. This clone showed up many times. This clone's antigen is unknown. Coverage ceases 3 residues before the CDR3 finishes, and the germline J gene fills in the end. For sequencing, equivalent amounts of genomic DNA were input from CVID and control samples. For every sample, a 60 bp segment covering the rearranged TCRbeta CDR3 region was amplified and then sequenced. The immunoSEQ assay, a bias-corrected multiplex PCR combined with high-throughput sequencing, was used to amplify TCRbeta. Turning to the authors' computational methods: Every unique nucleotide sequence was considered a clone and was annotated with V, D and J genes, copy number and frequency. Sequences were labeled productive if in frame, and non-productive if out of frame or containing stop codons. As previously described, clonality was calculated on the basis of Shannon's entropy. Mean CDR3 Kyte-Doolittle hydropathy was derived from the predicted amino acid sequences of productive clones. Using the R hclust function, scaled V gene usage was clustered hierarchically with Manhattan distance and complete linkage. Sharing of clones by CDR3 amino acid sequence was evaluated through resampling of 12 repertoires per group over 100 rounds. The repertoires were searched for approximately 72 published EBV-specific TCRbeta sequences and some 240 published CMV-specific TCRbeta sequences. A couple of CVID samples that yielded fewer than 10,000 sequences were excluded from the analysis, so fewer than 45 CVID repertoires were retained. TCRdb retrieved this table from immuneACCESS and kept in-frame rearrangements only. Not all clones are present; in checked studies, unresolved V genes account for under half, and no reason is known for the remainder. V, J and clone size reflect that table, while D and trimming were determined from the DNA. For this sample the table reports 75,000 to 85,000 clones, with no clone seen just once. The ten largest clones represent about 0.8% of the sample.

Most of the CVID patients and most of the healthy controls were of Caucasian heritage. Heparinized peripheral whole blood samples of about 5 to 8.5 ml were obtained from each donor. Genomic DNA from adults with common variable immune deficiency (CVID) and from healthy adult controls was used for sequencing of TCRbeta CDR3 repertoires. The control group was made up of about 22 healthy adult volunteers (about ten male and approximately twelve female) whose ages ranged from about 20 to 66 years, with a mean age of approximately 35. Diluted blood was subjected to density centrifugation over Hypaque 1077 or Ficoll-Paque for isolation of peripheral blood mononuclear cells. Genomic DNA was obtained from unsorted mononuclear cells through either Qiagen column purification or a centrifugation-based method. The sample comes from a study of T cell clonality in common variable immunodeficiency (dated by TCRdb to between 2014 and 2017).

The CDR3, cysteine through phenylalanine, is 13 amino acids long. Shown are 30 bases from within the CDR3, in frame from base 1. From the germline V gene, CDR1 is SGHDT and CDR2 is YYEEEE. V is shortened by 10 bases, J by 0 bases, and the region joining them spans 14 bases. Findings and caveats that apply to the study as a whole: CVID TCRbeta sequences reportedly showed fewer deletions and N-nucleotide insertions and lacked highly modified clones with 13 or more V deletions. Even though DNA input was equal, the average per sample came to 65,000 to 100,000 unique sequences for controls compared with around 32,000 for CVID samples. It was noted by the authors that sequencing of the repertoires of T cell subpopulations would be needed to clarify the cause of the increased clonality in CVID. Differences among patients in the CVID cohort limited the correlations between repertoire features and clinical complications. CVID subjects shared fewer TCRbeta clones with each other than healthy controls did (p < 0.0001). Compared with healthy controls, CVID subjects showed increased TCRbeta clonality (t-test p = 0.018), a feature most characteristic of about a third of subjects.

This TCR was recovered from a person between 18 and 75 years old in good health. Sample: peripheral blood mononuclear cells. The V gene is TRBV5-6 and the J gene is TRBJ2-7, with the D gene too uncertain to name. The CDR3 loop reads CASNFGDSYEQYF. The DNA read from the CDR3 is TGTGCCTCTAACTTCGGTGACTCCTACGAG.